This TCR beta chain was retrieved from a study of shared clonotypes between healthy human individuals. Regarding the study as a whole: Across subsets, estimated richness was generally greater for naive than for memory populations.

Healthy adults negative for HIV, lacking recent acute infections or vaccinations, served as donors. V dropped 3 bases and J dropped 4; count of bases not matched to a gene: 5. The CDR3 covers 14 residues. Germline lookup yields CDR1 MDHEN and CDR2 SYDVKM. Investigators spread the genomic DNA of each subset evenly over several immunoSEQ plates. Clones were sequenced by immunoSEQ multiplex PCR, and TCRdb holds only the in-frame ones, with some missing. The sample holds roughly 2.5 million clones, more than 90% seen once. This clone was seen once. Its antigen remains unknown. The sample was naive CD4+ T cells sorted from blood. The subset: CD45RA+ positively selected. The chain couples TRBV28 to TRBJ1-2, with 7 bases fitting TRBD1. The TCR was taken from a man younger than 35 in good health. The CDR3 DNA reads TGTGCCAGCAGTTTGACAGGGACTGGCTATGGCTACACCTTC. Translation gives CASSLTGTGYGYTF.